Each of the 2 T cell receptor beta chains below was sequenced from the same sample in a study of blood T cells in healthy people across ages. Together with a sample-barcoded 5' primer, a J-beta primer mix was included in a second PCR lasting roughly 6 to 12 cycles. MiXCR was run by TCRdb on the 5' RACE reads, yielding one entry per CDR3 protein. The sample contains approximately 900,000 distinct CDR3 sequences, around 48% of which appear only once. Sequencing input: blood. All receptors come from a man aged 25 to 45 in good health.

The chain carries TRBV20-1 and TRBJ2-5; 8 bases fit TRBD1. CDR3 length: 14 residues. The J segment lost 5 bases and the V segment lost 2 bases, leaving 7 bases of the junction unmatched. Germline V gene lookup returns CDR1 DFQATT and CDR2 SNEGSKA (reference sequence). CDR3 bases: TGCAGTGCTAGAATCCCAGGGGGCTGGGAGACCCAGTACTTC. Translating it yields CSARIPGGWETQYF.

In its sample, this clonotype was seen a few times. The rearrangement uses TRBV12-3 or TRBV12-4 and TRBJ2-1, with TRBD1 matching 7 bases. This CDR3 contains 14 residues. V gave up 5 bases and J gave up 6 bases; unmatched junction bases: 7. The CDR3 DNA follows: TGTGCCAGCAGTATACAGGGGATTAGCAATGAGCAGTTCTTC. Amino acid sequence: CASSIQGISNEQFF.